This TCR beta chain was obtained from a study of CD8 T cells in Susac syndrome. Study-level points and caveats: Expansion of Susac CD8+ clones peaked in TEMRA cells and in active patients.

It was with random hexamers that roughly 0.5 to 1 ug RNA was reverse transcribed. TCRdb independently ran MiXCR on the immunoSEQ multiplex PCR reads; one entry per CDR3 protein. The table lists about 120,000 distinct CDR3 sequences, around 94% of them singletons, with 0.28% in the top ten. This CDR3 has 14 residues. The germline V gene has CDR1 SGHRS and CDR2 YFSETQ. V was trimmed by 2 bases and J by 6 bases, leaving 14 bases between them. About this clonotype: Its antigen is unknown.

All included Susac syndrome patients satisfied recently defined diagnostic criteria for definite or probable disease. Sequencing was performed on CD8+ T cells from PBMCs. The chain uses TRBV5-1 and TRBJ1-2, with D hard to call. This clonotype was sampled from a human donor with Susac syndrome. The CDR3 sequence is CASSFSGVKNGYTF. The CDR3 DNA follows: TGCGCCAGCAGCTTCAGCGGGGTGAAGAATGGCTACACCTTC.